This TCR beta chain was documented in a study of a mutant IDH1 vaccine in newly diagnosed glioma. Regarding time point: week 11, during vaccination. Vaccination comprised doses that each held 300 ug of mutant IDH1 20-mer peptide, plus topical imiquimod. The CDR3 loop spans 15 amino acids. Germline CDR1 is SEHNR and CDR2 is FQNEAQ (reference sequence). Trimming at V came to 5 bases and at J to 0 bases, leaving 3 bases not matched to a gene. In the case of this clone: Antigen: not known.

Profiling relied on immunoSEQ multiplex PCR, and the TCRdb table lists in-frame clones only, not all of them. The profile shows roughly 61,000 clones, about 80% of them singletons. The V call is TRBV7-9, the J call TRBJ2-2; 7 bases are a match to TRBD1. Specimen: PBMCs, collected from a glioma patient whose treatment included an IDH1 peptide vaccine. The source is a man between 45 and 60 years old with glioma. Here the CDR3 DNA reads TGTGCCAGCAGCCCGACAGGGCCGAACACCGGGGAGCTGTTTTTT. Encoded protein: CASSPTGPNTGELFF.